This record looks at one T cell receptor (beta chain) sequence and its context. Its target antigen remains unknown. Base qualities are not provided; no much larger clone lies one nucleotide away. The CDR3 regions of human TCRbeta chains were subjected to immunosequencing. Per the authors' processing: TCRs in the repertoires were matched against a reference library of SARS-CoV-2-specific TCRs that had been generated with the MIRA antigen-specificity platform. Breadth was defined as the fraction of unique TCRs that were SARS-CoV-2-associated. Depth was defined as the fraction of total T cells that were SARS-CoV-2-associated. Each spike-specific TCR was assigned to its reactive spike region and to a CD4 or CD8 class using the MIRA data. Log10-transformed breadth and depth values were compared by one-way ANOVA with Sidak's multiple comparisons tests. TCRdb holds this immuneACCESS table with in-frame rearrangements only. Some clones are missing; in checked studies, unresolved V genes explain under half, and the rest has no known cause. V, J and clone size are taken as reported in that table, and D and trimming were inferred from the DNA itself. In this sample the table shows some 56,000 clones, 89% of which occur a single time. Under 6.5% of the sample comes from the top ten.

The sample is drawn from a study of T cell responses to AZD1222 COVID-19 vaccine (dated by TCRdb to about 2021). Turning to the overall study: TCR sequencing was performed for roughly 240 trial participants, of whom 200 to 210 were given two doses of AZD1222 and around 26 were given two doses of MenACWY control vaccine. Enrollment into the trials was organized by age into subgroups of 18-55, 56-69 and 70-plus years, and those subgroups contained around 150, 28 and 57 TCR-sequenced participants, respectively.

Paper-wide results and their limitations: A significant rise in spike-specific TCR breadth and depth was observed after two AZD1222 doses relative to day 0 and relative to MenACWY recipients. Only 5 to 7 AZD1222 recipients were SARS-CoV-2 seropositive at baseline, limiting conclusions about previously exposed vaccinees. Nearly half of unique spike-specific TCRs reportedly recognized epitopes outside regions mutated in the B.1.351 and B.1.1.7 variants. The vaccine-associated CD4 TCRs covered the entire spike protein, and the dominant responses fell in regions 160-218 and 743-854. Because no samples from the day 14 peak response were available, repertoires could be characterized only after the peak T cell response. Participants were mostly white British and included more females than males, and it was suggested by the authors that clonal diversity may have been underestimated. The 56-69-year group was small, and its depth increase did not reach significance, likely because of low power.

Per the publication, the time point label means: about 28 days (+/-7) after the second vaccine dose. AZD1222 recipients whose second dose came at about 4 weeks and those whose second dose came at about 12 weeks were combined into one group, since spike-specific TCR depth and breadth did not differ between the two schedules. Vaccinee samples were obtained from the UK trials COV001 and COV002, which included a single-blind randomized controlled phase 2/3 trial of AZD1222 (ChAdOx1 nCoV-19) in healthy adults. Trial participant PBMC samples were collected at day 0 and day 28 after the second dose for TCRbeta chain sequencing. Trimmed from V: 2 bases; trimmed from J: 5 bases; junction bases lacking a gene match: 8. From the cysteine up to the phenylalanine, the CDR3 has a length of 16 residues. Here the CDR3 DNA is all that survives: 48 bases in frame from base 1. The germline V gene specifies MNHEY as CDR1 and SVGAGI as CDR2.

The material sequenced was peripheral blood, taken 28 days after the second AZD1222 dose. The clonotype comes from an adult who received the AZD1222 COVID-19 vaccine. Recombination linked TRBV6-5 to TRBJ1-5; the central 8 bases match TRBD1. The CDR3 in this case is CASSYKWTGTDQPQHF. The DNA sequence follows: TGTGCCAGCAGTTACAAATGGACAGGGACGGATCAGCCCCAGCATTTT.